The rows below give T cell receptor beta chains drawn from one sample of a study of shared clonotypes between healthy human individuals. Clones were sequenced by immunoSEQ multiplex PCR, and TCRdb holds only the in-frame ones, with some missing. The data show 800,000 or so clones, 90% to 98% seen once. The material sequenced was naive CD8+ T cells sorted from blood. The origin of the receptors is a young man in good health. CDR3s include the opening cysteine and the closing phenylalanine or tryptophan. A D gene is named only where the DNA matches it firmly. Expanded clones get a size class; other rows say once, few or many, or leave the size out.

V	J	size	D	CDR3	DNA
TRBV23-1	TRBJ1-1	.	.	CASSQSTVVNTEAFF	TGCGCCAGCAGTCAATCTACCGTGGTGAACACTGAAGCTTTCTTT
TRBV6-5	TRBJ1-1	.	.	CASSYRGAGNTEAFF	TGTGCCAGCAGTTATCGGGGGGCCGGGAACACTGAAGCTTTCTTT
TRBV2	TRBJ2-3	.	.	CASSGEDTQYF	TGTGCCAGCAGTGGGGAAGATACGCAGTATTTT
TRBV9	TRBJ2-3	.	TRBD2	CASSVGGRVPDTQYF	TGTGCCAGCAGCGTAGGCGGGAGGGTGCCAGATACGCAGTATTTT
TRBV5-8	TRBJ1-2	.	.	CASSPNSPFDGYTF	TGTGCCAGCAGCCCGAATTCACCATTTGATGGCTACACCTTC
TRBV5-1	TRBJ2-1	.	.	CASSSFIGNEQFF	TGCGCCAGCAGCTCCTTCATTGGGAATGAGCAGTTCTTC
TRBV5-1	TRBJ2-1	.	TRBD2	CASSSTSGANEQFF	TGCGCCAGCAGCTCGACTAGCGGGGCGAATGAGCAGTTCTTC
TRBV27	TRBJ2-2	.	TRBD1	CASSLLQGATGELFF	TGTGCCAGCAGTTTACTTCAGGGGGCCACCGGGGAGCTGTTTTTT
TRBV7-9	TRBJ2-5	.	TRBD1	CASSHGDRYQETQYF	TGTGCCAGCAGCCATGGGGACAGATACCAAGAGACCCAGTACTTC
TRBV4-2	TRBJ2-7	.	TRBD2	CASSRGLADNEQYF	TGTGCCAGCAGCCGGGGACTAGCGGACAACGAGCAGTACTTC
TRBV7-9	TRBJ1-5	.	TRBD1	CASSLDGQGRQPQHF	TGTGCCAGCAGCTTAGACGGACAGGGACGACAGCCCCAGCATTTT
TRBV13	TRBJ1-3	.	.	CASSFFSISGNTIYF	TGTGCCAGCAGCTTCTTCAGTATCTCTGGAAACACCATATATTTT
TRBV7-8	TRBJ2-5	.	TRBD2	CASSLDPLGGAGTQYF	TGTGCCAGCAGCTTAGATCCCCTCGGGGGGGCGGGGACCCAGTACTTC
TRBV11-3	TRBJ2-1	.	.	CASSLFPHSDTDGAQFF	TGTGCCAGCAGCTTATTTCCTCACTCAGATACAGACGGAGCACAGTTCTTC
TRBV15	TRBJ1-1	.	.	CATSRGAPGSLAEAFF	TGTGCCACCAGCAGAGGAGCTCCTGGGTCCTTGGCTGAAGCTTTCTTT
TRBV7-9	TRBJ1-1	.	.	CASSPGRSVGAEAFF	TGTGCCAGCAGCCCGGGGAGGTCCGTGGGCGCTGAAGCTTTCTTT
TRBV28	TRBJ2-7	.	.	CASSSDSSYEQYF	TGTGCCAGCAGTTCCGACAGCTCCTACGAGCAGTACTTC
TRBV16	TRBJ2-7	.	.	CASSQFKVSSSYEQYF	TGTGCCAGCAGCCAATTCAAGGTCTCCTCCTCCTACGAGCAGTACTTC
TRBV25-1	TRBJ2-1	once	.	CASLAHTEAPEQFF	TGTGCCAGCTTAGCCCACACGGAAGCACCTGAGCAGTTCTTC
TRBV9	TRBJ2-5	.	.	CASSVGGETETQYF	TGTGCCAGCAGCGTAGGGGGGGAGACGGAGACCCAGTACTTC
TRBV2	TRBJ2-1	.	TRBD2	CASTSGIYNEQFF	TGTGCCAGCACTAGCGGGATATACAATGAGCAGTTCTTC
TRBV28	TRBJ1-2	.	.	CASSLRGTARYGYTF	TGTGCCAGCAGTTTAAGGGGGACGGCACGCTATGGCTACACCTTC
TRBV7-9	TRBJ2-2	.	.	CASSFPGAGKAGELFF	TGTGCCAGCAGCTTCCCAGGAGCCGGGAAGGCCGGGGAGCTGTTTTTT
TRBV4-3	TRBJ2-4	.	.	CASSQDYADRENIQYF	TGCGCCAGCAGCCAAGATTATGCGGATCGGGAAAACATTCAGTACTTC
TRBV7-9	TRBJ2-7	.	.	CASSQPDSSYEQYF	TGTGCCAGCAGCCAACCGGACAGCTCCTACGAGCAGTACTTC
TRBV5-6	TRBJ2-7	.	.	CASSPEGSYEQYF	TGTGCCAGCAGCCCGGAAGGTTCCTACGAGCAGTACTTC
TRBV28	TRBJ2-3	.	TRBD2	CASSGTSGTDTQYF	TGTGCCAGCAGCGGGACTAGCGGCACAGATACGCAGTATTTT
TRBV5-1	TRBJ2-4	.	TRBD1	CASSTDRGWQYF	TGCGCCAGCAGCACAGACAGGGGATGGCAGTACTTC
TRBV19	TRBJ2-3	.	.	CASSMGMGRTTDTQYF	TGTGCCAGTAGTATGGGAATGGGGAGGACCACAGATACGCAGTATTTT
TRBV6-6	TRBJ2-1	.	TRBD2	CASSYAGGVDEQFF	TGTGCCAGCAGCTACGCCGGGGGGGTCGACGAGCAGTTCTTC
TRBV10-3	TRBJ2-7	.	.	CAISAGTNYEQYF	TGTGCCATCAGTGCCGGGACCAACTACGAGCAGTACTTC
TRBV7-6	TRBJ2-7	.	.	CASSSQGDEQYF	TGTGCCAGCAGCTCCCAGGGCGACGAGCAGTACTTC
TRBV27	TRBJ2-7	once	.	CASSLYGSRSSYEQYF	TGTGCCAGCAGTTTATATGGATCGAGGAGCTCCTACGAGCAGTACTTC
TRBV5-4	TRBJ2-3	once	.	CAVEESSTDTQYF	TGTGCCGTAGAGGAGTCTAGCACAGATACGCAGTATTTT
TRBV5-6	TRBJ1-4	.	.	CASSFLDTSATNEKLFF	TGTGCCAGCAGCTTTCTTGACACTTCTGCAACTAATGAAAAACTGTTTTTT
TRBV7-7	TRBJ2-7	.	TRBD1	CASSPGTGYYEQYF	TGTGCCAGCAGCCCCGGGACAGGGTACTACGAGCAGTACTTC
TRBV29-1	TRBJ2-1	.	.	CSVEGGPSSYNEQFF	TGCAGCGTGGAGGGGGGGCCCAGCTCCTACAATGAGCAGTTCTTC
TRBV11-2	TRBJ2-7	.	.	CASSSGDSIPYEQYF	TGTGCCAGCAGCTCTGGGGACTCCATTCCCTACGAGCAGTACTTC
TRBV29-1	TRBJ2-3	.	.	CSVERGEHTDTQYF	TGCAGCGTTGAACGCGGGGAGCACACAGATACGCAGTATTTT
TRBV6-5	TRBJ1-1	.	.	CASTQAGAGNTEAFF	TGTGCCAGCACCCAAGCGGGCGCCGGGAACACTGAAGCTTTCTTT
TRBV27	TRBJ1-5	.	.	CASRNLGGGQPQHF	TGTGCCAGCAGGAACCTCGGGGGCGGACAGCCCCAGCATTTT